A single sample is the source of the 32 T cell receptor beta chains below, sequenced in a study of blood T cell repertoires in COVID-19. Sequencing used immunoSEQ multiplex PCR; TCRdb keeps in-frame clones, though not all of them. The data contain roughly 200,000 clones, around 82% of them singletons. Sample: PBMCs or T cells enriched from blood (not recorded which). The receptors here all came from a woman aged 45 to 65 who had been exposed to COVID-19.

V and J are TRBV5-6 and TRBJ1-2; 7 nucleotides align to TRBD1. This CDR3 has 16 amino acids. V gave up 4 bases and J gave up 4 bases; unmatched junction bases: 13. Germline assignment: CDR1 SGHDT and CDR2 YYEEEE. CDR3 nucleotide sequence: TGTGCCAGCAGCCTGACAGGGACAATAATTTCCTATGGCTACACCTTC. Protein sequence: CASSLTGTIISYGYTF. The full variable domain, in which reference TRBV5-6 and TRBJ1-2 provide the parts outside the CDR3, is DAGVTQSPTHLIKTRGQQVTLRCSPKSGHDTVSWYQQALGQGPQFIFQYYEEEERQRGNFPDRFSGHQFPNYSSELNVNALLLGDSALYLCASSLTGTIISYGYTFGSGTRLTVV.

The chain couples TRBV29-1 to TRBJ1-2; D remains unclear. Germline CDR1 SQVTM, CDR2 ANQGSEA. The CDR3 extends over 11 amino acids. Between the trimmed V and J ends, which lost 4 bases and 6 bases, there was a span of 9 bases. CDR3 coding DNA: TGCAGCGTTGCGGGAGTGGATGGCTACACCTTC. Residues: CSVAGVDGYTF.

This chain uses TRBV7-2 with TRBJ1-3; D is possibly TRBD1 (6 bases). This CDR3 is 13 amino acids long. Trimming pared 4 bases from V and 4 bases from J, leaving 8 bases between. CDR1 and CDR2 (germline): SGHTA, FQGNSA. The CDR3 protein is CASSSGDGNTIYF. The CDR3 DNA sequence: TGTGCCAGCAGCTCAGGGGACGGAAACACCATATATTTT.

The gene calls are TRBV2 and TRBJ1-1; TRBD1 aligns across 10 bases. This CDR3 is built from 14 residues. V lost 6 bases and J lost 4; bases outside the gene matches: 5. Germline loops: CDR1 SNHLY, CDR2 FYNNEI. In DNA form, the CDR3 reads TGTGCCAGCAGGGGACAGGGGCTATTCACTGAAGCTTTCTTT. Its protein product is CASRGQGLFTEAFF.

This clone came up once. The rearrangement links TRBV12-3 or TRBV12-4 to TRBJ2-7; TRBD1 matches 7 bases. The CDR3 spans 13 residues. V shed 6 bases and J 4 bases; nucleotides not matched to a gene: 6. This CDR3 reads CASRETGLYEQYF. The CDR3 bases are TGTGCCAGCAGGGAGACAGGGCTTTACGAGCAGTACTTC.

This rearrangement joins TRBV11-1 to TRBJ2-1; D might be TRBD2 (5 bases). CDR1 SGHAT and CDR2 FQDESV come from the germline V gene (reference sequence). V gave up 2 bases and J gave up 6 bases, with 8 bases separating them. The CDR3 is made up of 13 amino acids. The CDR3 DNA follows: TGTGCCAGCAGCTTAAACCGGGGCAATGAGCAGTTCTTC. It specifies CASSLNRGNEQFF.

The rearrangement uses TRBV18 and TRBJ1-5, with D hard to call. The CDR3 runs 13 residues. Deletions cut 8 bases from V and 3 bases from J, with 11 bases between. Germline CDR1 and CDR2: KGHSH and LQKENI. The CDR3 reads CASQTSNNQPQHF. In DNA, the CDR3 is TGTGCCAGCCAAACTTCAAACAATCAGCCCCAGCATTTT.

The chain employs TRBV3-1 (or the pseudogene TRBV3-2) and TRBJ2-2; perhaps TRBD1 as D (5 bases). Trimming took 1 base from V and 0 from J, leaving 6 bases between them. The germline V gene encodes CDR1 LGHDT and CDR2 YNNKEL (reference sequence). The CDR3 covers 15 residues. CDR3 sequence: CASSQAGPNTGELFF. CDR3 DNA: TGTGCCAGCAGCCAAGCAGGGCCGAACACCGGGGAGCTGTTTTTT.

The chain combines TRBV18 with TRBJ2-3, with TRBD2 matching over 16 bases. Germline loops: CDR1 KGHSH, CDR2 LQKENI. This CDR3 has 17 residues. V lost 3 bases, J lost 6 bases, and 6 bases stayed unmatched. The CDR3: CASSPGLAGGPTDTQYF. The CDR3 coding sequence is TGTGCCAGCTCACCGGGACTAGCGGGGGGGCCGACGGATACGCAGTATTTT.

This clone was picked up a small number of times. The V and J genes are TRBV10-1 and TRBJ1-5, with 9 nucleotides matching TRBD1. V was pared by 5 bases and J by 12 bases, with 11 bases of the junction left unmatched. The CDR3 extends over 14 amino acids. Germline CDR1 WNHNN, CDR2 SYGVQD (reference sequence). The CDR3 sequence: CASSTHPGTGIQHF. As DNA, the CDR3 is TGCGCCAGCAGTACACACCCAGGGACAGGGATCCAGCATTTT.

The CDR3 DNA reads as TGTGCCAGCAGCCCCTACCTTGGGGGGTCCTTGTCCACAGATACGCAGTATTTT. Protein product: CASSPYLGGSLSTDTQYF. The chain links TRBV9 to TRBJ2-3; a possible D gene is TRBD2 (6 bases). Germline CDR1 SGDLS, CDR2 YYNGEE. The CDR3 has 18 amino acids. Trimming removed 4 bases at V and 2 bases at J, with 23 bases between.

The V and J genes are TRBV7-2 and TRBJ2-1, with TRBD1 as a possible D gene (6 bases). Germline lookup yields CDR1 SGHTA and CDR2 FQGNSA. V lost 5 bases, J lost 5 bases, and 19 bases lay in between. The CDR3 runs 16 residues. CDR3 loop: CASSRAFDRSDNEQFF. The CDR3 nucleotides read TGTGCCAGCAGCCGCGCCTTCGACAGGAGCGACAATGAGCAGTTCTTC.

This chain uses TRBV28 with TRBJ1-2; TRBD1 matches at 8 bases. With 6 bases clipped from V and 4 bases from J, the junction kept 4 bases outside the gene matches. The germline CDR1 and CDR2 sequences are MDHEN and SYDVKM. The CDR3 consists of 13 residues. CDR3 amino acids: CASRTGQGYGYTF. CDR3 nucleotide sequence: TGTGCCAGCAGGACCGGACAGGGCTATGGCTACACCTTC.

The genes are TRBV19 and TRBJ1-5; D is unclear. V dropped 3 bases and J dropped 7 bases, with 10 bases sitting between them. In germline, CDR1 is LNHDA, CDR2 SQIVND (reference sequence). This CDR3 is 13 amino acids long. The CDR3 DNA is TGTGCCAGTAGTATCTCGCGGTGGCAGCCCCAGCATTTT. It encodes CASSISRWQPQHF. Complete variable domain (other parts from reference TRBV19 and TRBJ1-5): DGGITQSPKYLFRKEGQNVTLSCEQNLNHDAMYWYRQDPGQGLRLIYYSQIVNDFQKGDIAEGYSVSREKKESFPLTVTSAQKNPTAFYLCASSISRWQPQHFGDGTRLSIL.

The chain recombines TRBV30 with TRBJ1-1; D unresolved. The V and J ends lost 4 bases and 4 bases respectively, with 7 bases between them. Germline-derived CDR1 and CDR2 are GTSNPN and SVGIG (reference sequence). This CDR3 region has 11 residues. This CDR3 is CAWKSGTEAFF. CDR3 DNA: TGTGCCTGGAAGTCCGGCACTGAAGCTTTCTTT.

The V call is TRBV6-9, the J call TRBJ1-1, with TRBD1 as a possible D gene (5 bases). Per germline, CDR1 MNHGY and CDR2 SVAAGI. The CDR3 loop spans 15 amino acids. Trimming took off 3 bases at V and 3 bases at J, with 14 bases between the two ends. Here the CDR3 reads CASSYSGARYTEAFF. The CDR3 region has the DNA TGTGCCAGCAGTTACAGCGGGGCTAGGTACACTGAAGCTTTCTTT.

The V and J genes are TRBV19 and TRBJ2-5; 11 nucleotides line up with TRBD1. V gave up 5 bases and J gave up 5 bases; unmatched junction bases: 4. The CDR3 runs 14 residues. Germline CDR1 is LNHDA and CDR2 is SQIVND (reference sequence). The CDR3 nucleotides are TGTGCCAGTAGTGCCGGGACAGGGGGGGAGACCCAGTACTTC. This translates into CASSAGTGGETQYF.

V usage is TRBV15 and J usage is TRBJ2-5, with D unclear. V lost 0 bases to trimming and J lost 5 bases, with 10 bases between them. Germline V gene sequence: CDR1 LNHNV, CDR2 YYDKDF (reference sequence). This CDR3 has 14 amino acids. The CDR3 spells CATSREDSPETQYF. The DNA of the CDR3 is TGTGCCACCAGCAGAGAGGATAGCCCGGAGACCCAGTACTTC.

V gene TRBV2 combines with J gene TRBJ1-2; TRBD1 matches at 9 bases. The germline CDR1 and CDR2 sequences are SNHLY and FYNNEI. The CDR3 is made up of 14 amino acids. V dropped 6 bases and J dropped 4; count of bases not matched to a gene: 6. In nucleotides, the CDR3 is TGTGCCAGCAGCACTACAGGGGGCGGCTATGGCTACACCTTC. This encodes CASSTTGGGYGYTF.

The J gene is TRBJ2-7, the V gene TRBV7-2, with 9 bases fitting TRBD2. Germline assignment: CDR1 SGHTA and CDR2 FQGNSA. After removal of 3 bases from V and 4 bases from J, the junction contained 7 bases not matched to a gene. The CDR3 totals 15 residues. The CDR3 DNA is TGTGCCAGCAGCTTTACGCTAGCGGGGCCATACGAGCAGTACTTC. Translating it yields CASSFTLAGPYEQYF.

This clone is a singleton in its sample. CDR3 sequence (DNA): TGTGCCAGCAGCTTGGACAGGGTGCGGGCTTTCTTT. Translation gives CASSLDRVRAFF. The chain uses TRBV5-5 and TRBJ1-1, with a tentative D call TRBD1 (6 bases). CDR3 length: 12 residues. Germline loops: CDR1 SGHKS, CDR2 YYEKEE (reference sequence). V dropped 0 bases and J dropped 11 bases, with 11 bases sitting between them.

The chain carries TRBV10-3 and TRBJ2-3, with 10 bases lining up with TRBD2. In germline, CDR1 is ENHRY, CDR2 SYGVKD. V was clipped by 4 bases and J by 4 bases; unmatched bases: 2. The CDR3 spans 14 residues. This CDR3 is CAISASGGADTQYF. Written as DNA, the CDR3 is TGTGCCATCAGTGCGAGCGGGGGGGCAGATACGCAGTATTTT.

The rearrangement uses TRBV18 and TRBJ2-5; D is uncertain. This CDR3 is 14 amino acids long. Trimming took 2 bases from V and 1 from J, leaving 8 bases between them. The germline gives CDR1 KGHSH, CDR2 LQKENI. The CDR3 bases are TGTGCCAGCTCACCAAGGAACAGCCAAGAGACCCAGTACTTC. Protein product: CASSPRNSQETQYF. Supplemented by reference TRBV18 and TRBJ2-5, the full variable domain reads NAGVMQNPRHLVRRRGQEARLRCSPMKGHSHVYWYRQLPEEGLKFMVYLQKENIIDESGMPKERFSAEFPKEGPSILRIQQVVRGDSAAYFCASSPRNSQETQYFGPGTRLLVL.

This clone was found a few times. The V call is TRBV4-3, the J call TRBJ2-1; D is possibly TRBD1 (7 bases). Per germline, CDR1 LGHNA and CDR2 YSLEER. Trimming pared 6 bases from V and 7 bases from J, leaving 13 bases between. The CDR3 loop spans 13 amino acids. As DNA, the CDR3 is TGCGCCAGCAGTCCCAGGGGGAGGAATGAGCAGTTCTTC. As protein: CASSPRGRNEQFF.

The chain joins TRBV7-3 to TRBJ2-1; 9 bases agree with TRBD1. J gave up 0 bases and V 3 bases, and 0 bases lay outside the gene matches. Germline-derived CDR1 and CDR2 are SGHTA and FQGTGA. The CDR3 spans 15 residues. Here the CDR3 DNA reads TGTGCCAGCAGCTTGGACAGGGGCTCCTACAATGAGCAGTTCTTC. Residues: CASSLDRGSYNEQFF.

This sequence joins TRBV27 and TRBJ2-7; D is perhaps TRBD2 (5 bases). V was pared by 1 base and J by 3 bases, with 10 bases between. Germline-derived CDR1 and CDR2 are MNHEY and SMNVEV (reference sequence). The CDR3 covers 14 residues. In nucleotides, the CDR3 is TGTGCCAGCAGTTTATACGACGGGAACTACGAGCAGTACTTC. It yields the protein CASSLYDGNYEQYF.

This clone was observed once. The chain is built from TRBV5-6 and TRBJ1-5, with D possibly TRBD1 on 6 matching bases. Germline V gives CDR1 SGHDT, CDR2 YYEEEE. V lost 2 bases to trimming and J lost 3 bases, with 15 bases between them. The CDR3 extends over 16 amino acids. The CDR3 protein is CASSFGQTKPNQPQHF. The CDR3 DNA reads TGTGCCAGCAGCTTCGGACAGACCAAGCCCAATCAGCCCCAGCATTTT.

The chain combines TRBV19 with TRBJ1-1, with no clear D. The germline V gene has CDR1 LNHDA and CDR2 SQIVND (reference sequence). Between the trimmed V and J ends, which lost 5 bases and 3 bases, there was a span of 16 bases. The CDR3 is 15 residues long. Here the CDR3 DNA reads TGTGCCAGTAGTGTACCGGGATTTAGGGACACTGAAGCTTTCTTT. This encodes CASSVPGFRDTEAFF. The variable domain in full, completed from reference TRBV19 and TRBJ1-1, reads DGGITQSPKYLFRKEGQNVTLSCEQNLNHDAMYWYRQDPGQGLRLIYYSQIVNDFQKGDIAEGYSVSREKKESFPLTVTSAQKNPTAFYLCASSVPGFRDTEAFFGQGTRLTVV.

This clone came up many times. The genes are TRBV6-2 or TRBV6-3 and TRBJ1-1; D unresolved. The CDR3 sequence is 16 residues long. The germline V gene encodes CDR1 MNHEY and CDR2 SVGEGT. The V end was cut by 6 bases, the J end by 4 bases, with 21 bases between. CDR3 loop: CASSDPRAGSTTEAFF. Written as DNA, the CDR3 is TGTGCCAGCAGCGACCCGCGAGCGGGGAGTACCACTGAAGCTTTCTTT.

J is TRBJ1-1 and V is TRBV11-3; no clear D gene. This CDR3 comprises 18 residues. Germline lookup yields CDR1 SGHNT and CDR2 YENEEA. The V end lost 7 bases, the J end lost 0 bases, and 24 bases lay between the germline ends. This CDR3 is CASIGGSREGLLNTEAFF. In nucleotides, the CDR3 is TGTGCCAGCATTGGCGGGTCTAGGGAGGGTTTACTGAACACTGAAGCTTTCTTT.

This clone appeared once. The chain has TRBV7-9 and TRBJ1-2; D unresolved. V was shortened by 3 bases and J by 6 bases, with 14 bases between the two germline ends. CDR3 length: 14 residues. Germline V gene sequence: CDR1 SEHNR, CDR2 FQNEAQ (reference sequence). Here the CDR3 reads CASSFGTPGNGYTF. Written as DNA, the CDR3 is TGTGCCAGCAGCTTTGGTACCCCGGGGAATGGCTACACCTTC.

This clone was seen only a few times. Relative to the germline gene, one junction end is altered; a read error may explain this. The chain carries TRBV2 and TRBJ2-5; perhaps TRBD2 as D (6 bases). The CDR3 covers 10 residues. Per the germline V gene, CDR1 is SNHLY and CDR2 is FYNNEI. Written as DNA, the CDR3 is TGTGCCAGCAAGGAGGGCAAGGTAAACTTC. Translated, it gives CASKEGKVNF.